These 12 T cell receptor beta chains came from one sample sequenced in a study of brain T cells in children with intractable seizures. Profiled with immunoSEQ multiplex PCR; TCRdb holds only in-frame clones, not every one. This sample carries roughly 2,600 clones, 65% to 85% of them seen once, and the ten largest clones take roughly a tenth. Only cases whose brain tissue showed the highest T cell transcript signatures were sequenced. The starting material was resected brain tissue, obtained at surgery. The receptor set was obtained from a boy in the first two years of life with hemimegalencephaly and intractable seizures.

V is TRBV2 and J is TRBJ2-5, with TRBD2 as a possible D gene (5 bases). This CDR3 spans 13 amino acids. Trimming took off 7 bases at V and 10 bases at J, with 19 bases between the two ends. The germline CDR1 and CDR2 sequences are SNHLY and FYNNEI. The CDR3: CASNSGAEEGQYF. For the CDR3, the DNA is TGTGCCAGCAACTCAGGAGCAGAAGAGGGCCAGTACTTC.

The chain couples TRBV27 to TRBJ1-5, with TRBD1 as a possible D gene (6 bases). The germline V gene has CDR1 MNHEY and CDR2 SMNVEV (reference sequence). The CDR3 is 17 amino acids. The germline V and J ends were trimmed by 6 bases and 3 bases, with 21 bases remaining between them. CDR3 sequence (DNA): TGTGCCAGCAGGCTAAACGGGGGCTCGGGGCACAATCAGCCCCAGCATTTT. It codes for CASRLNGGSGHNQPQHF.

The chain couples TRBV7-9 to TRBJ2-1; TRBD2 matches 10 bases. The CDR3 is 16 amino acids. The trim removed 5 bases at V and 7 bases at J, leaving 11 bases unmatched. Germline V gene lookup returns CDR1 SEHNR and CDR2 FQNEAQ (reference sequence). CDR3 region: CASSDNSGLARNEQFF. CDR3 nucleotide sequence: TGTGCCAGCAGCGATAACTCGGGACTAGCGAGGAATGAGCAGTTCTTC. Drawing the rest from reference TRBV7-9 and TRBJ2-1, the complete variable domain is DTGVSQNPRHKITKRGQNVTFRCDPISEHNRLYWYRQTLGQGPEFLTYFQNEAQLEKSRLLSDRFSAERPKGSFSTLEIQRTEQGDSAMYLCASSDNSGLARNEQFFGPGTRLTVL.

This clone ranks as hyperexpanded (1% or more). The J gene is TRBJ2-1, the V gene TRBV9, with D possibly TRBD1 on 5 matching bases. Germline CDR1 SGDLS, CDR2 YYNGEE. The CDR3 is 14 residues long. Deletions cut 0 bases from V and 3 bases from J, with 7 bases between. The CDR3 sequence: CASSVGGDYNEQFF. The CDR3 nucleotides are TGTGCCAGCAGCGTAGGGGGCGACTACAATGAGCAGTTCTTC.

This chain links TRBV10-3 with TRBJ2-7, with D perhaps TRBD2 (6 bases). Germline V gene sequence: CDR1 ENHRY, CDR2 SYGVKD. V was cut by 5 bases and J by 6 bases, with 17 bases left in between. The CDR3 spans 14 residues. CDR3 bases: TGTGCCATCAGTTCTATCCCGGGAGTCGGCGAGCAGTACTTC. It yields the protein CAISSIPGVGEQYF.

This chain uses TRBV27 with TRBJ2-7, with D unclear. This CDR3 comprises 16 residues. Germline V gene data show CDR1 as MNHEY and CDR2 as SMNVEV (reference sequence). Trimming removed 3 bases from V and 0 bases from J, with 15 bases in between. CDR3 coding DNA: TGTGCCAGCAGTTTTACCACTTACGGCGCCTCCTACGAGCAGTACTTC. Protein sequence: CASSFTTYGASYEQYF.

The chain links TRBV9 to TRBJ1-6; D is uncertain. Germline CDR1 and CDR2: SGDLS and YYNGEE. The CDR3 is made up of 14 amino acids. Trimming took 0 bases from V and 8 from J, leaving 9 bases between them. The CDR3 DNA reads TGTGCCAGCAGCGTAGGACCCCGCTATTCACCCCTCCACTTT. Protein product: CASSVGPRYSPLHF.

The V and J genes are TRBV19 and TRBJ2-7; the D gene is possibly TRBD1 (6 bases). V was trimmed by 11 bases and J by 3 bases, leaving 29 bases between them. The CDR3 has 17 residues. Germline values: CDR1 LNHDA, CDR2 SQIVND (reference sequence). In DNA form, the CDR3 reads TGTGCCGGGAGCCCGGGACACCCAGAACCCGGCTTCTACGAGCAGTACTTC. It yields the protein CAGSPGHPEPGFYEQYF.

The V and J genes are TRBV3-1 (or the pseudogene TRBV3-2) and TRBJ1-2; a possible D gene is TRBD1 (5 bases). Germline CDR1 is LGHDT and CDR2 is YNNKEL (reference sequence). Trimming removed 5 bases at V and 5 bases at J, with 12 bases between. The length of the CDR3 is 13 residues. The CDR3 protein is CASSRGLSYGYTF. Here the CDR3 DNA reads TGTGCCAGCAGCAGGGGACTCTCTTATGGCTACACCTTC.

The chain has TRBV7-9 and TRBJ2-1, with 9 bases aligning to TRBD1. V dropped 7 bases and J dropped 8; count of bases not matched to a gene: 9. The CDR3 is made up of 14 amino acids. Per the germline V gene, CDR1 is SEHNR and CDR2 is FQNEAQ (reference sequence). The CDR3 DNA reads TGTGCCAGCAACCCGACAGGGGGGTCCTATGAGCAGTTCTTC. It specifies CASNPTGGSYEQFF.

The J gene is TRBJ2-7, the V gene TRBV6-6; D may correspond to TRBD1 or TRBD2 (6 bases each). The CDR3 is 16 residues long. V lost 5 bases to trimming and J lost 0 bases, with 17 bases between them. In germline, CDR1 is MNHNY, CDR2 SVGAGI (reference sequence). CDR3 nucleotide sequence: TGTGCCAGCAGTCGACCCTGCAGGGGAGGCTCCTACGAGCAGTACTTC. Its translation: CASSRPCRGGSYEQYF.

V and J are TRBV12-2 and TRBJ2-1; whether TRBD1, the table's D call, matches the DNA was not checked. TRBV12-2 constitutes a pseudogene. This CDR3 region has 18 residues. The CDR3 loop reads CASRLGTGVAGPYNEQFF. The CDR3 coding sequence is TGTGCAAGTCGCTTGGGGACAGGGGTAGCGGGGCCTTACAATGAGCAGTTCTTC.